This T cell receptor beta chain was documented in a study of cytomegalovirus exposure and HLA in healthy donors. Whole-study findings and limits: Common viral pathogens seemed to be connected with several of the most significant clusters, according to a later analysis. Researchers catalogued roughly 170 TCR beta chains as cytomegalovirus-associated. One later analysis reportedly identified an Asian-associated ancestry cluster that showed fewer N-insertions than the roughly 700-donor mean.

A word on this clone: Its antigen is not identified.

The CDR3 runs to 12 residues. Germline V gene data show CDR1 as SEHNR and CDR2 as FQNEAQ (reference sequence). A multiplex PCR was run with 60 Vbeta primers and 13 Jbeta primers. Some clones are missing from TCRdb's copy, which holds only in-frame ones; the method was immunoSEQ multiplex PCR. The data contain about 220,000 clones, roughly 84% of them singletons. All the people who gave samples were healthy bone marrow donors. The TCR comes from a boy under 10 years old in good health and CMV-seronegative. The chain is built from TRBV7-9 and TRBJ2-1; 7 bases line up with TRBD2. Sequencing input: PBMCs. The CDR3 DNA reads as TGTTCCTCGGATGGGGGGGTCGATGAGCAGTTCTTC. Translation: CSSDGGVDEQFF.